The 30 T cell receptor beta chains below come from one sample, sequenced in a study of blood T cell repertoires in COVID-19. The protocol was immunoSEQ multiplex PCR, while the TCRdb copy is restricted to in-frame clones and leaves out a portion. The sample lists approximately 530,000 clones; 85% to 90% were seen once. The sequenced sample was peripheral blood. The source of these receptors is a woman in her fifties or sixties with COVID-19, enrolled during active disease.

This chain links TRBV11-2 with TRBJ2-1, with 15 bases matching TRBD2. Germline V gives CDR1 SGHAT, CDR2 FQNNGV. There are 14 residues in the CDR3. Unmatched junction bases numbered 2, after V lost 4 bases and J lost 10 bases. DNA of the CDR3: TGTGCCAGCAGCTCAGGGACTAGCGGGGGGGAGCAGTTCTTC. This translates into CASSSGTSGGEQFF.

This chain uses TRBV9 with TRBJ2-7; no reliable D call. Looked up from germline, CDR1 is SGDLS and CDR2 is YYNGEE. There are 13 residues in the CDR3. Trimming shortened V by 0 bases and J by 5 bases, and 9 bases separated the two germline ends. In nucleotides, the CDR3 is TGTGCCAGCAGCGTAGGATCCCGAGACGAGCAGTACTTC. Encoded protein: CASSVGSRDEQYF.

This chain connects TRBV2 to TRBJ1-2, with D possibly being TRBD1 (6 bases). V was pared by 0 bases and J by 6 bases, with 14 bases between. The CDR3 contains 15 residues. Looked up from germline, CDR1 is SNHLY and CDR2 is FYNNEI. The CDR3 sequence: CASSEAGRGQHGYTF. In DNA, the CDR3 is TGTGCCAGCAGTGAAGCTGGCAGGGGACAACATGGCTACACCTTC.

This clone has only one observation. This sequence joins TRBV5-4 and TRBJ1-1, with D tentatively TRBD1 (5 bases). This CDR3 has 16 residues. Germline V gene lookup returns CDR1 SGHNT and CDR2 YYREEE (reference sequence). With 7 bases removed from V and 2 bases from J, the gap between germline ends came to 21 bases. The CDR3 protein is CASSSPSRQTNTEAFF. CDR3 DNA: TGTGCCAGCTCTTCTCCCAGTAGACAGACCAACACTGAAGCTTTCTTT.

This clone was detected once. This chain links TRBV7-2 with TRBJ1-2, with D possibly TRBD1 on 6 matching bases. The CDR3 runs 14 residues. The V end lost 4 bases, the J end lost 4 bases, and 13 bases lay between the germline ends. Germline CDR1 and CDR2: SGHTA and FQGNSA. CDR3 residues: CASSSQSRGYGYTF. CDR3 coding DNA: TGTGCCAGCAGCTCGCAGAGCAGGGGCTATGGCTACACCTTC.

This chain uses TRBV6-1 with TRBJ1-1, with 8 nucleotides matching TRBD1. The CDR3 length is 15 residues. V shed 0 bases, J shed 5 bases, and the junction held 5 bases outside the gene matches. Germline CDR1 reads MNHNS; CDR2 reads SASEGT. The CDR3 protein is CASSEAFQGATEAFF. The CDR3 DNA reads TGTGCCAGCAGTGAAGCCTTCCAGGGGGCGACTGAAGCTTTCTTT.

The rearrangement uses TRBV5-4 and TRBJ1-4; TRBD1 matches 7 bases. CDR3 length: 15 amino acids. J gave up 7 bases and V 4 bases, and 10 bases lay outside the gene matches. Germline assignment: CDR1 SGHNT and CDR2 YYREEE (reference sequence). CDR3 sequence (DNA): TGTGCCAGCAGCCTTGGGACAGACGTTCCTGAAAAACTGTTTTTT. Translated, it gives CASSLGTDVPEKLFF.

This clone was recorded only once. This rearrangement joins TRBV6-5 to TRBJ1-3; 8 bases align to TRBD1. Germline V gene lookup returns CDR1 MNHEY and CDR2 SVGAGI. V lost 4 bases, J lost 4 bases, and 3 bases stayed unmatched. This CDR3 comprises 14 residues. The CDR3 coding sequence is TGTGCCAGCAGTTTAGACAGGGGAGGAAACACCATATATTTT. It translates to CASSLDRGGNTIYF.

This chain links TRBV6-5 with TRBJ2-1; tentative D call: TRBD2 (6 bases). Trimming left V 7 bases short and J 8 bases short, with 18 bases between. Germline CDR1 reads MNHEY; CDR2 reads SVGAGI. This CDR3 contains 14 residues. The CDR3 is CASNPSGVRDEQFF. CDR3 DNA: TGTGCCAGCAATCCTTCGGGGGTTCGCGATGAGCAGTTCTTC.

The chain combines TRBV19 with TRBJ1-2, with D possibly matching TRBD1 (6 bases). V was shortened by 11 bases and J by 8 bases, with 21 bases between the two germline ends. CDR1 LNHDA and CDR2 SQIVND come from the germline V gene (reference sequence). The CDR3 length is 13 residues. The CDR3 protein is CAAQDRGTQGYTF. CDR3 coding DNA: TGTGCCGCCCAGGACAGAGGAACCCAGGGCTACACCTTC.

The CDR3 region has the DNA TGTGCCAGCAGTGAGGACAGAACCTCTGGAAACACCATATATTTT. Translating gives CASSEDRTSGNTIYF. V and J are TRBV25-1 and TRBJ1-3, with D possibly matching TRBD1 (6 bases). Trimming left V 3 bases short and J 0 bases short, with 9 bases between. Germline assignment: CDR1 MGHDK and CDR2 SYGVNS. The CDR3 consists of 15 residues.

The V and J genes are TRBV24-1 and TRBJ2-5; weak D call: TRBD2 (5 bases). CDR3 length equals 11 residues. V lost 6 bases and J 5 bases, leaving 6 bases between the germline ends. The germline V gene encodes CDR1 KGHDR and CDR2 SFDVKD. CDR3 protein: CATSSGETQYF. The DNA for the CDR3 is TGTGCCACCAGTTCGGGGGAGACCCAGTACTTC.

The gene calls are TRBV19 and TRBJ1-2; perhaps TRBD1 as D (5 bases). Per the germline V gene, CDR1 is LNHDA and CDR2 is SQIVND (reference sequence). The V end lost 2 bases, the J end lost 4 bases, and 14 bases lay between the germline ends. The CDR3 spans 15 residues. CDR3 amino acids: CASSIQGPPSYGYTF. In nucleotides, the CDR3 is TGTGCCAGTAGTATACAGGGCCCTCCCTCCTATGGCTACACCTTC. The variable domain in full, completed from reference TRBV19 and TRBJ1-2, reads DGGITQSPKYLFRKEGQNVTLSCEQNLNHDAMYWYRQDPGQGLRLIYYSQIVNDFQKGDIAEGYSVSREKKESFPLTVTSAQKNPTAFYLCASSIQGPPSYGYTFGSGTRLTVV.

This clone came up a few times. V is TRBV11-2 and J is TRBJ1-5; D is ambiguous. V lost 2 bases and J lost 4, with 6 bases in between. The CDR3 extends over 13 amino acids. Germline CDR1 reads SGHAT; CDR2 reads FQNNGV. The CDR3, as DNA: TGTGCCAGCAGCTTAAGTGCGAATCAGCCCCAGCATTTT. It yields the protein CASSLSANQPQHF.

This clone was recorded a few times. The J gene is TRBJ1-2, the V gene TRBV2; the D gene is possibly TRBD1 (6 bases). V dropped 2 bases and J dropped 2 bases, with 12 bases sitting between them. The CDR3 sequence is 15 residues long. Looked up from germline, CDR1 is SNHLY and CDR2 is FYNNEI. The CDR3 sequence is CASSELGQGNYGYTF. The CDR3 coding sequence is TGTGCCAGCAGTGAACTCGGGCAGGGGAACTATGGCTACACCTTC.

This clone appeared once. The rearrangement uses TRBV25-1 and TRBJ1-1; D uncertain. The CDR3 covers 15 residues. Looked up from germline, CDR1 is MGHDK and CDR2 is SYGVNS. V lost 5 bases and J lost 0, with 13 bases in between. CDR3 sequence: CASSTGGQVNTEAFF. For the CDR3, the DNA is TGTGCCAGCAGTACTGGTGGGCAGGTGAACACTGAAGCTTTCTTT.

The genes are TRBV7-8 and TRBJ2-7, with D unclear. V lost 4 bases and J 3 bases, leaving 7 bases between the germline ends. The CDR3 runs 12 residues. Germline V CDR1 and CDR2: SGHVS, FQNEAQ. Written as DNA, the CDR3 is TGTGCCAGCAGCTCCTACAGCTACGAGCAGTACTTC. Amino acid sequence: CASSSYSYEQYF.

This chain links TRBV6-5 with TRBJ1-6; perhaps TRBD1 as D (6 bases). Trimming stripped 7 bases from V and 10 bases from J, with 20 bases between. The CDR3 length is 15 residues. Germline V gene sequence: CDR1 MNHEY, CDR2 SVGAGI. The CDR3 spells CASNLFGGAVSPLHF. The CDR3 DNA sequence: TGTGCCAGCAACCTCTTTGGGGGGGCTGTGTCACCCCTCCACTTT.

The chain combines TRBV2 with TRBJ1-2; 11 nucleotides agree with TRBD1. From germline, CDR1 is SNHLY and CDR2 FYNNEI. Trimming at V came to 6 bases and at J to 2 bases, leaving 8 bases not matched to a gene. This CDR3 contains 16 residues. This CDR3 is CASRGHRDRGNYGYTF. Written as DNA, the CDR3 is TGTGCCAGCAGGGGACATAGGGACAGGGGGAACTATGGCTACACCTTC.

This chain links TRBV5-1 with TRBJ2-3; 8 positions match TRBD2. From germline, CDR1 is SGHRS and CDR2 YFSETQ. V shed 4 bases, J shed 4 bases, and the junction held 14 bases outside the gene matches. CDR3 length: 17 residues. For the CDR3, the DNA is TGCGCCAGCAGCCCGGGGGGGGGTGCTGGTCTTCCAGATACGCAGTATTTT. Its translation: CASSPGGGAGLPDTQYF.

The rearrangement joins TRBV30 to TRBJ2-2; 9 nucleotides line up with TRBD1. The ends lost 4 bases at V and 4 bases at J; junction bases unmatched: 7. Germline CDR1 and CDR2: GTSNPN and SVGIG (reference sequence). The CDR3 runs 15 residues. The CDR3 region is CAWILQGAPTGELFF. Here the CDR3 DNA reads TGTGCCTGGATCCTACAGGGGGCGCCCACCGGGGAGCTGTTTTTT.

V usage is TRBV4-1 and J usage is TRBJ1-6; D not certain. Germline CDR1 reads MGHRA; CDR2 reads YSYEKL. Deletions cut 1 base from V and 4 bases from J, with 11 bases between. This CDR3 comprises 16 residues. CDR3 DNA sequence: TGCGCCAGCAGCCAAGGCTTTGAGGGTTATAATTCACCCCTCCACTTT. This encodes CASSQGFEGYNSPLHF.

This clone has just one count. V usage is TRBV3-1 (or the pseudogene TRBV3-2) and J usage is TRBJ2-1; maybe TRBD1 (6 bases). The germline V gene has CDR1 LGHDT and CDR2 YNNKEL (reference sequence). The V and J ends lost 4 bases and 8 bases respectively, with 21 bases between them. The CDR3 sequence is 16 residues long. This CDR3 is CASSRTPRTGRDEQFF. DNA for the CDR3: TGTGCCAGCAGCCGGACACCTAGAACAGGGCGGGATGAGCAGTTCTTC.

The genes are TRBV4-2 and TRBJ2-5; 9 bases align to TRBD2. The V gene end was trimmed by 1 base and the J gene end by 5 bases; junction bases not matched to a gene: 8. Germline CDR1 and CDR2: LGHNA and YNFKEQ. The CDR3 consists of 16 residues. Here the CDR3 DNA reads TGTGCCAGCAGCCAAGGGCGGGGGGGCCTGAGGGAGACCCAGTACTTC. Protein: CASSQGRGGLRETQYF.

Details on this clone: The same CDR3 arises from other DNA sequences in this sample as well. This rearrangement joins TRBV11-2 to TRBJ1-5; D possibly corresponds to TRBD1 (5 bases). The CDR3 loop spans 12 amino acids. V gave up 5 bases and J gave up 6 bases, with 8 bases separating them. Germline V gene data show CDR1 as SGHAT and CDR2 as FQNNGV. The CDR3 coding sequence is TGTGCCAGCAGCCTGGGGGGTCAGCCCCAGCATTTT. Protein: CASSLGGQPQHF.

This rearrangement joins TRBV5-6 to TRBJ2-2, with 11 bases matching TRBD2. The CDR3 is made up of 17 amino acids. CDR1 and CDR2 (germline): SGHDT, YYEEEE. The ends lost 0 bases at V and 4 bases at J; junction bases unmatched: 5. CDR3 bases: TGTGCCAGCAGCTTGGTACTAGCGGGGGCCCTCACCGGGGAGCTGTTTTTT. Amino acids: CASSLVLAGALTGELFF.

This rearrangement joins TRBV3-1 (or the pseudogene TRBV3-2) to TRBJ2-2, with 11 bases matching TRBD1. CDR3 length: 15 amino acids. V shed 4 bases and J 5 bases; nucleotides not matched to a gene: 3. Germline V gene sequence: CDR1 LGHDT, CDR2 YNNKEL (reference sequence). Written as DNA, the CDR3 is TGTGCCAGCAGCCTCGGGACAGGGGGAACCGGGGAGCTGTTTTTT. This translates into CASSLGTGGTGELFF.

The chain is built from TRBV6-6 and TRBJ1-1; D is undetermined. V was cut by 2 bases and J by 7 bases, with 5 bases left in between. Germline V CDR1 and CDR2: MNHNY, SVGAGI (reference sequence). This CDR3 contains 11 residues. Here the CDR3 reads CASSYRLEAFF. In DNA, the CDR3 is TGTGCCAGCAGTTACCGACTTGAAGCTTTCTTT.

The chain recombines TRBV27 with TRBJ1-5; TRBD1 might be the D (5 bases). The CDR3 runs 15 residues. Deletions cut 8 bases from V and 3 bases from J, with 17 bases between. CDR1 and CDR2 (germline): MNHEY, SMNVEV (reference sequence). The DNA for the CDR3 is TGTGCCAGCTACGTTCAGGGATGGTACAATCAGCCCCAGCATTTT. Amino acids: CASYVQGWYNQPQHF.

This chain links TRBV19 with TRBJ1-4; 7 nucleotides align to TRBD1. The J segment lost 8 bases and the V segment lost 7 bases, leaving 16 bases of the junction unmatched. The CDR3 totals 16 residues. Germline V gene data show CDR1 as LNHDA and CDR2 as SQIVND (reference sequence). The CDR3 region has the DNA TGTGCCAGTATAGGGGGCGGACCCCTCGGTAAGGAAAAACTGTTTTTT. Translating gives CASIGGGPLGKEKLFF.